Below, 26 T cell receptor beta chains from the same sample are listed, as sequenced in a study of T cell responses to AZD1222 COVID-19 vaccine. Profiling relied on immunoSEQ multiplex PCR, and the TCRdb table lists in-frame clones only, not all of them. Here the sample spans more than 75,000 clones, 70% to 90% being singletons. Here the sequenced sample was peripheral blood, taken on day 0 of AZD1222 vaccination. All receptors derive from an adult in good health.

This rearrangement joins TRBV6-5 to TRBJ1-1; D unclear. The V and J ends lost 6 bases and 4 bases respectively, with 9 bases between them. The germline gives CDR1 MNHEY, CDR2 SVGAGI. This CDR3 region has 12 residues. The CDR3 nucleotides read TGTGCCAGCAGAGTACAGTTCACTGAAGCTTTCTTT. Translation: CASRVQFTEAFF.

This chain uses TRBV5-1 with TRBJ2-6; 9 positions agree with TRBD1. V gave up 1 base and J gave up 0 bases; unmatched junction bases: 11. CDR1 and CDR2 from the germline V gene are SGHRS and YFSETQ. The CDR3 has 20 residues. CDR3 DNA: TGCGCCAGCAGCTTGAAAAGTTTGGGACAGGGAGCCTCTGGGGCCAACGTCCTGACTTTC. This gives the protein CASSLKSLGQGASGANVLTF.

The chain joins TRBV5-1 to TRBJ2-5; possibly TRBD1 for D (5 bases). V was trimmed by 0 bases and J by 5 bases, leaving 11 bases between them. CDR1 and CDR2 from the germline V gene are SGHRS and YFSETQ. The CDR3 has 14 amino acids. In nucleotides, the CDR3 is TGCGCCAGCAGCTTGGTTGCAGGGAAGGAGACCCAGTACTTC. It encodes CASSLVAGKETQYF. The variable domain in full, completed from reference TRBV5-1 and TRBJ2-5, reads KAGVTQTPRYLIKTRGQQVTLSCSPISGHRSVSWYQQTPGQGLQFLFEYFSETQRNKGNFPGRFSGRQFSNSRSEMNVSTLELGDSALYLCASSLVAGKETQYFGPGTRLLVL.

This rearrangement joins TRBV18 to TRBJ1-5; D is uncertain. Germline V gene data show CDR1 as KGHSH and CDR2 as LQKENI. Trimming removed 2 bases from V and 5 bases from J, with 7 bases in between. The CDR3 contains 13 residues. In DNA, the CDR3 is TGTGCCAGCTCACCAGGGAGAGATCAGCCCCAGCATTTT. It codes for CASSPGRDQPQHF. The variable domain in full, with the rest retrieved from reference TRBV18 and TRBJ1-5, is NAGVMQNPRHLVRRRGQEARLRCSPMKGHSHVYWYRQLPEEGLKFMVYLQKENIIDESGMPKERFSAEFPKEGPSILRIQQVVRGDSAAYFCASSPGRDQPQHFGDGTRLSIL.

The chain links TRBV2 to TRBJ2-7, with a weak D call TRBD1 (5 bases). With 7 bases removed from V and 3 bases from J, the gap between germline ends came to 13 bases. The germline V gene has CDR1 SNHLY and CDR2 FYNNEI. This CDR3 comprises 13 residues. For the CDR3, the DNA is TGTGCCAGCATTCGGCAGGGATACTACGAGCAGTACTTC. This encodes CASIRQGYYEQYF. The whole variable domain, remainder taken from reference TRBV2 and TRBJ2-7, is EPEVTQTPSHQVTQMGQEVILRCVPISNHLYFYWYRQILGQKVEFLVSFYNNEISEKSEIFDDQFSVERPDGSNFTLKIRSTKLEDSAMYFCASIRQGYYEQYFGPGTRLTVT.

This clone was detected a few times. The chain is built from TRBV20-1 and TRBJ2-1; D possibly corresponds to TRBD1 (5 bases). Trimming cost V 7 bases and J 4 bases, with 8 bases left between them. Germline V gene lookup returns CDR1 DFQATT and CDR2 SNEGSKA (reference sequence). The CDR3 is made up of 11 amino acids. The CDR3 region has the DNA TGCAGTGGTAACAGGTACAATGAGCAGTTCTTC. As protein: CSGNRYNEQFF.

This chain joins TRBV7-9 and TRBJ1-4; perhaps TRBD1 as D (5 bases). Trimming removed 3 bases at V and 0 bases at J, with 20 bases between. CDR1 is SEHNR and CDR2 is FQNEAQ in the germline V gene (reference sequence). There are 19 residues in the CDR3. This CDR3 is CASSFDSHPDSATNEKLFF. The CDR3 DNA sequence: TGTGCCAGCAGCTTCGATAGCCACCCCGACAGTGCAACTAATGAAAAACTGTTTTTT.

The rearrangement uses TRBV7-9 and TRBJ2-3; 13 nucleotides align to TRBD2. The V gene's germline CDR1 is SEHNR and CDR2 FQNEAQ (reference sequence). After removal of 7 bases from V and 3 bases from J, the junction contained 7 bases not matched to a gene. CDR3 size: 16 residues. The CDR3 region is CASNPTSGGATDTQYF. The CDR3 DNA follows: TGTGCCAGCAACCCTACTAGCGGGGGGGCGACAGATACGCAGTATTTT.

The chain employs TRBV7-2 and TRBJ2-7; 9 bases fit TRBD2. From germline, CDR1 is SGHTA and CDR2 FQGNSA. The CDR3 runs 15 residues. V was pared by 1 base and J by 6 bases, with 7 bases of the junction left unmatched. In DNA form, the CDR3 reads TGTGCCAGCAGCTTAGATCCTAGCGGGGTCGTCGAGCAGTACTTC. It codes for CASSLDPSGVVEQYF.

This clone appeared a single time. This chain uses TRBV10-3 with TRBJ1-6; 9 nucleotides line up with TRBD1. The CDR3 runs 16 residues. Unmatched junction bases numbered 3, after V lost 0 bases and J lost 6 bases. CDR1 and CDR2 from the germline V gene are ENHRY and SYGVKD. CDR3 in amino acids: CAISESGQGPNSPLHF. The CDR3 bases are TGTGCCATCAGTGAGTCCGGACAGGGGCCTAATTCACCCCTCCACTTT.

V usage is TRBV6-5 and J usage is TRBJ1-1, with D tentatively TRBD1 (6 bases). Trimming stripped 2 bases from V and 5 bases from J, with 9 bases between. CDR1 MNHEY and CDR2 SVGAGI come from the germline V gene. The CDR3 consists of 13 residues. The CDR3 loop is CASSYLQGTEAFF. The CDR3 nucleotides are TGTGCCAGCAGTTACCTACAGGGTACTGAAGCTTTCTTT.

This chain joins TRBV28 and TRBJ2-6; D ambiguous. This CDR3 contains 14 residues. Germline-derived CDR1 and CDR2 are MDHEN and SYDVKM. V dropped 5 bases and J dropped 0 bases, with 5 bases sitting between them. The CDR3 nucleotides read TGTGCCAGCAGTAGTCACTCTGGGGCCAACGTCCTGACTTTC. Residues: CASSSHSGANVLTF.

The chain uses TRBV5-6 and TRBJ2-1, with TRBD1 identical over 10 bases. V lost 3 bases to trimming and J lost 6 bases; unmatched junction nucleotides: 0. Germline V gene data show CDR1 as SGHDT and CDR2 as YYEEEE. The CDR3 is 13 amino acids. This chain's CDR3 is CASSWDRGNEQFF. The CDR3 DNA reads TGTGCCAGCAGCTGGGACAGGGGCAATGAGCAGTTCTTC.

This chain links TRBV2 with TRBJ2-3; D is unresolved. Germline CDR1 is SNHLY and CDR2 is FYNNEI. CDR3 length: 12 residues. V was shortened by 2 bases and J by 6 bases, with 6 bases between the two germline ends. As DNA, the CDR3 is TGTGCCAGCAGTGAATCGGCCGATACGCAGTATTTT. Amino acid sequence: CASSESADTQYF.

The CDR3 bases are TGTGCCAGCAGCTTTGGGGGTAGTGGCTACACCTTC. It yields the protein CASSFGGSGYTF. V gene TRBV11-2 combines with J gene TRBJ1-2, with D possibly TRBD1 on 5 matching bases. V lost 3 bases to trimming and J lost 7 bases, with 9 bases between them. The V gene's germline CDR1 is SGHAT and CDR2 FQNNGV. This CDR3 contains 12 residues.

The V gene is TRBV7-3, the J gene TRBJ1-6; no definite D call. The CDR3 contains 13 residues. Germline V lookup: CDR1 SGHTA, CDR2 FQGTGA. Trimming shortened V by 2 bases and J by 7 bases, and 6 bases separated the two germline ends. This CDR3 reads CASSLGGNSPLHF. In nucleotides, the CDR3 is TGTGCCAGCAGCTTAGGAGGAAATTCACCCCTCCACTTT.

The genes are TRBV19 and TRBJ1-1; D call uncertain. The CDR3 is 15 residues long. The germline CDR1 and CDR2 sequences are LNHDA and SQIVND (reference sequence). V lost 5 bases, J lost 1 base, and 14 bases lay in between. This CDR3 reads CASSPRTVANTEAFF. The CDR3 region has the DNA TGTGCCAGTAGTCCCCGTACAGTCGCGAACACTGAAGCTTTCTTT.

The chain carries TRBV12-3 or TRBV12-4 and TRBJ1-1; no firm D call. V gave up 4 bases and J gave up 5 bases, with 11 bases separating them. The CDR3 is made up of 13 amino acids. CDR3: CASSSFHWTEAFF. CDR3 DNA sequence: TGTGCCAGCAGTTCTTTCCACTGGACTGAAGCTTTCTTT.

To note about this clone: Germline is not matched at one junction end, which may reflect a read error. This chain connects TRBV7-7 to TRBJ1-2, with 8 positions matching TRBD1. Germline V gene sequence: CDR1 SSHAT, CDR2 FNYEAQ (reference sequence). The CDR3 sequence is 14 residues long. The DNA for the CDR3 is TGTGCTAGCAGCCATCGGACAGGGCCTTATGGCTACACCTTC. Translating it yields CASSHRTGPYGYTF.

In DNA form, the CDR3 reads TGTGCCAGCAGCTTTTTCGTGTACGAGCAGTTCTTC. Translated: CASSFFVYEQFF. The chain is built from TRBV5-8 and TRBJ2-1, with D uncertain. This CDR3 is 12 amino acids long. Germline CDR1 reads SGHTS; CDR2 reads YDEGEE. V dropped 2 bases and J dropped 10 bases, with 10 bases sitting between them.

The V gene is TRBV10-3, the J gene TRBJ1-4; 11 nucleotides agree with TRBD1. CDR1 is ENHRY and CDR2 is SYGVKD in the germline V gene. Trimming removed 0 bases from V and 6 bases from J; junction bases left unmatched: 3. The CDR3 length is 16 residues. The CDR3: CAISESKGQGDEKLFF. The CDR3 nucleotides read TGTGCCATCAGTGAGTCGAAGGGACAGGGGGATGAAAAACTGTTTTTT.

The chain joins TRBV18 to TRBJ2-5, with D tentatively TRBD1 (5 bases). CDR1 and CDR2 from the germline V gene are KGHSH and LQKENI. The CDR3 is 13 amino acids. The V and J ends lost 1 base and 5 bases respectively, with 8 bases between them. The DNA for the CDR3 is TGTGCCAGCTCACCACAGGGGTGGGAGACCCAGTACTTC. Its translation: CASSPQGWETQYF.

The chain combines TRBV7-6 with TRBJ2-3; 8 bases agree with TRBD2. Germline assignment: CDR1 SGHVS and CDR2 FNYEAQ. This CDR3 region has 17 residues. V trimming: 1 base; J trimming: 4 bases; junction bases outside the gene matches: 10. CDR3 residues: CASSLVFSGGASDTQYF. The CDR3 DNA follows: TGTGCCAGCAGCTTAGTTTTTTCCGGGGGGGCATCAGATACGCAGTATTTT.

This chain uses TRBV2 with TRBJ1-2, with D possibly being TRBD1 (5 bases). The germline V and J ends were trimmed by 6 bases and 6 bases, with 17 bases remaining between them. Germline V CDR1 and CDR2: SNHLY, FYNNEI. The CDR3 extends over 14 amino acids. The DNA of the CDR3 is TGTGCCAGCAGCCCGGAGGGGTGGCATAATGGCTACACCTTC. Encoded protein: CASSPEGWHNGYTF.

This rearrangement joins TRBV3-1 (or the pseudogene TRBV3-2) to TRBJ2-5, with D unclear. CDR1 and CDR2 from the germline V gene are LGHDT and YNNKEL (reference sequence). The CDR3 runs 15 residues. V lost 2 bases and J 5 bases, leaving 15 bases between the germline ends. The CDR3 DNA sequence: TGTGCCAGCAGCCAAAAGGGAACCCCTTTGGAGACCCAGTACTTC. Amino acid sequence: CASSQKGTPLETQYF.

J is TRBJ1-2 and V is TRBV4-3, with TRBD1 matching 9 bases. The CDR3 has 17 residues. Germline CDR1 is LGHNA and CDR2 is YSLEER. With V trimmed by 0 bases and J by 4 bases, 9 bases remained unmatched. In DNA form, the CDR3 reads TGCGCCAGCAGCCAAGATTTGGCCGGACAGGGGCCCTATGGCTACACCTTC. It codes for CASSQDLAGQGPYGYTF.